A single sample gave rise to the 10 T cell receptor beta chains below, sequenced in a study of breast tumors, draining lymph nodes, adjacent tissues. TCRdb recomputed calls from the multiplex PCR reads with MiXCR, one row per CDR3 protein. The sample carries about 130,000 distinct CDR3 sequences, nearly 20% recorded once. Axillary draining lymph nodes of breast cancer patients supplied the node samples. The sequencing sample was made of axillary lymph node tissue. The receptors stem from a female donor with breast cancer. Some clones in this sample may be carry-over from other donors' samples.

This clonotype has a count of ten or more. The chain has TRBV19 and TRBJ1-6; D remains unclear. The CDR3 is 16 amino acids. The V gene lost 5 bases and the J gene lost 0 bases, with 11 bases spanning the gap. Germline CDR1 LNHDA, CDR2 SQIVND (reference sequence). The CDR3 region is CASSGQWGSYNSPLHF. CDR3 DNA: TGTGCCAGTAGTGGCCAGTGGGGCTCCTATAATTCACCCCTCCACTTT.

Notes on this clonotype: It may be a read error: a sequence one base away is much more abundant. The V gene is TRBV19, the J gene TRBJ1-6, with TRBD1 as a possible D gene (5 bases). Germline V lookup: CDR1 LNHDA, CDR2 SQIVND (reference sequence). The CDR3 totals 16 residues. The CDR3 reads CASRTARASYNSPPHF. Written as DNA, the CDR3 is TGTGCCAGTAGGACAGCTCGAGCTTCCTATAATTCACCCCCCCACTTT.

As regards this clonotype: This CDR3 fails to terminate in the conserved phenylalanine or tryptophan, so it likely reflects a read error. The rearrangement uses TRBV5-1 and TRBJ2-3, with no clear D. The length of the CDR3 is 15 residues. V was shortened by 0 bases and J by 1 base, with 9 bases between the two germline ends. CDR1 is SGHRS and CDR2 is YFSETQ in the germline V gene. Here the CDR3 reads CASSLDRGRTDTQYS. CDR3 DNA: TGCGCCAGCAGCTTGGATCGCGGACGCACAGATACGCAGTATTCT.

Remarks on this clonotype: A much larger clone sits a single nucleotide away, making a read error possible. The chain employs TRBV3-1 and TRBJ2-1; D gene ambiguous. Germline-derived CDR1 and CDR2 are LGHDT and YNNKEL (reference sequence). The CDR3 has 14 amino acids. V was trimmed by 3 bases and J by 2 bases, leaving 8 bases between them. The CDR3 DNA follows: TGTGCCAGCAGCCAGGTTAGCCCCTACAATGAGCAGTTCTTC. It encodes CASSQVSPYNEQFF.

In this sample, this clonotype turned up many times. V and J are TRBV4-1 and TRBJ2-1, with 8 nucleotides matching TRBD2. CDR3 length equals 13 residues. V shed 1 base, J shed 12 bases, and the junction held 5 bases outside the gene matches. CDR1 and CDR2 (germline): MGHRA, YSYEKL. The CDR3 nucleotides are TGCGCCAGCAGCCAAGCTCTCAGCGGGAGGCAGTTCTTC. Protein: CASSQALSGRQFF.

This clonotype has ten or more counts. The chain is built from TRBV3-1 and TRBJ2-5, with TRBD1 as a possible D gene (5 bases). Trimming stripped 3 bases from V and 9 bases from J, with 11 bases between. This CDR3 is 12 amino acids long. Germline values: CDR1 LGHDT, CDR2 YNNKEL (reference sequence). The CDR3 reads CASSHPEGAQYF. The CDR3 DNA follows: TGTGCCAGCAGCCACCCCGAAGGGGCCCAGTACTTC.

This clonotype has at least ten counts. This rearrangement joins TRBV4-1 to TRBJ2-7; D may be TRBD2 (7 bases). Germline-derived CDR1 and CDR2 are MGHRA and YSYEKL. The V end lost 0 bases, the J end lost 2 bases, and 8 bases lay between the germline ends. The CDR3 totals 14 residues. The CDR3 DNA sequence: TGCGCCAGCAGCCAAGAGGGGGGGCCCTACGAGCAGTACTTC. Protein sequence: CASSQEGGPYEQYF.

This clonotype was recorded at least ten times. V is TRBV10-3 and J is TRBJ2-1; TRBD2 aligns across 13 bases. With 3 bases clipped from V and 6 bases from J, the junction kept 5 bases outside the gene matches. The germline V gene encodes CDR1 ENHRY and CDR2 SYGVKD. CDR3 length: 16 residues. The DNA for the CDR3 is TGTGCCATCAGTGAAACTAGCGGGGGGGCCCGCAATGAGCAGTTCTTC. It translates to CAISETSGGARNEQFF.

Ten or more counts support this clonotype. The chain has TRBV20-1 and TRBJ2-1, with D perhaps being TRBD1 or TRBD2 (6 bases each). The CDR3 has 12 residues. CDR1 is DFQATT, CDR2 SNEGSKA, per germline (reference sequence). CDR3 sequence reads: CSLGGVYNEQFF. Written as DNA, the CDR3 is TGCAGCCTGGGGGGCGTCTACAATGAGCAGTTCTTC.

Details on this clonotype: A much larger clone lies one base from this, so it may be a read error. This chain links TRBV19 with TRBJ1-3; no clear D. Germline V gene sequence: CDR1 LNHDA, CDR2 SQIVND (reference sequence). This CDR3 is built from 13 residues. Here the CDR3 reads CASSISPGNTMYF. The CDR3, as DNA: TGTGCCAGTAGTATCTCGCCTGGAAACACCATGTATTTT.